The 2 T cell receptor beta chains in this list originate from one sample, sequenced in a study of blood T cell repertoires in COVID-19. Some clones are missing from TCRdb's copy, which holds only in-frame ones; the method was immunoSEQ multiplex PCR. The table records around 310,000 clones, nearly 90% of them present only once. The specimen sequenced was peripheral blood. Receptors originate from a woman aged 40 to 50 with COVID-19, enrolled during active disease.

This clone came up once. CDR3 sequence: CASSGSPGQRWNEQFF. In nucleotides, the CDR3 is TGTGCCAGCAGTGGCTCGCCGGGACAGCGATGGAATGAGCAGTTCTTC. V is TRBV6-1 and J is TRBJ2-1; TRBD1 matches 7 bases. The CDR3 is 16 amino acids. The junction had 13 bases not matched to a gene; V was cut back by 4 bases and J by 7 bases. Germline assignment: CDR1 MNHNS and CDR2 SASEGT.

This clone was recorded only once. The chain recombines TRBV7-9 with TRBJ2-1; TRBD2 agrees at 8 bases. The V gene's germline CDR1 is SEHNR and CDR2 FQNEAQ (reference sequence). The CDR3 sequence is 18 residues long. Trimming cost V 9 bases and J 3 bases; bases outside gene matches: 19. The CDR3 nucleotides are TGTGCCAGTTGGAGTGGCGGGGGGCCGATAATGCACTACAATGAGCAGTTCTTC. It is translated as CASWSGGGPIMHYNEQFF.